These T cell receptor beta chains were read from a single sample in a study of T-cell reconstitution after alpha-beta-depleted transplantation in children. TCRdb re-called the PCR reads with MiXCR, one entry per CDR3 protein. The sample includes roughly 100,000 distinct CDR3 sequences, 6.5% to 8.5% of them seen just once. This material consisted of PBMCs from the stem cell graft donor, taken from the stem cell graft. The receptors stem from a human donor who donated a stem cell graft to a child with congenital amegakaryocytic thrombocytopenia. Both conserved end residues are part of each CDR3. The D gene is left open where the match is weak. The size of a clone is reported for some rows only, either as once, few or many, or as a class for expanded clones.

j_call v_call d_call clone_size cdr3_aa cdr3_nt
TRBJ2-1 TRBV9 . many CASSVELASWEQFF TGTGCCAGCAGCGTAGAGCTAGCCTCATGGGAGCAGTTCTTC
TRBJ2-4 TRBV5-1 TRBD1 many CASSLAKTGLDQNIQYF TGCGCCAGCAGCTTGGCCAAGACAGGGCTGGATCAAAACATTCAGTACTTC
TRBJ2-7 TRBV6-5 . many CASSPTLEEQYF TGTGCCAGCAGTCCTACGTTGGAGGAGCAGTACTTC
TRBJ2-1 TRBV9 . . CASSPDEGAGRPWKDEQFF TGTGCCAGCAGCCCCGATGAGGGGGCCGGGAGACCGTGGAAAGATGAGCAGTTCTTC
TRBJ1-4 TRBV4-3 . many CAAGTYNEKLFF TGCGCCGCAGGGACTTATAACGAAAAACTGTTTTTT
TRBJ1-5 TRBV3-1 . . CASSQGRGNQPQHF TGTGCCAGCAGCCAGGGCAGGGGTAATCAGCCCCAGCATTTT
TRBJ2-1 TRBV12-3/TRBV12-4 TRBD1 many CASSPGTGKWNEQFF TGTGCCAGCAGTCCCGGGACAGGGAAATGGAATGAGCAGTTCTTC
TRBJ2-3 TRBV24-1 TRBD2 many CATSDKLAGSDTQYF TGTGCCACCAGTGATAAGCTAGCGGGTTCAGATACGCAGTATTTT
TRBJ2-7 TRBV29-1 . many CSVENSSYEQYF TGCAGCGTTGAAAATTCCAGCTACGAGCAGTACTTC
TRBJ2-1 TRBV18 . many CASSPLSSYNEQFF TGTGCCAGCTCACCGCTGAGCTCCTACAATGAGCAGTTCTTC
TRBJ2-1 TRBV4-2 TRBD2 many CASSQDVSAGESDEQFF TGTGCCAGCAGCCAAGATGTCTCAGCGGGGGAATCCGATGAGCAGTTCTTC
TRBJ2-1 TRBV7-8 . . CASSLGQVDEEFF TGTGCCAGCAGCTTAGGACAGGTGGATGAGGAGTTCTTC
TRBJ2-2 TRBV7-9 TRBD1 many CASRPAGTGTGELFF TGTGCCAGCAGACCCGCCGGGACAGGGACCGGGGAGCTGTTTTTT
TRBJ2-1 TRBV12-3/TRBV12-4 . many CASARNYRTNEQFF TGTGCCAGCGCTCGGAACTATAGGACGAATGAGCAGTTCTTC
TRBJ1-5 TRBV6-5 . many CASTPGGPINQPQHF TGTGCCAGCACCCCTGGGGGTCCTATCAATCAGCCCCAGCATTTT
TRBJ1-1 TRBV6-5 TRBD1 many CASNYWGQGDTEAFF TGTGCCAGCAATTACTGGGGACAGGGGGACACTGAAGCTTTCTTT
TRBJ2-7 TRBV20-1 . many CSARDLSSDYEQYF TGCAGTGCTAGAGACCTCTCTAGCGACTACGAGCAGTACTTC
TRBJ2-3 TRBV29-1 . many CSLGRDITDTQYF TGCAGCCTGGGCAGGGATATCACAGATACGCAGTATTTT
TRBJ2-7 TRBV11-2 . many CASSWTILGEQYF TGTGCCAGCAGCTGGACTATCCTGGGCGAGCAGTACTTC
TRBJ2-2 TRBV10-3 . many CAISDQSRVSSRGNGELFF TGTGCCATCAGCGACCAATCAAGGGTGTCCTCCCGGGGGAACGGGGAGCTGTTTTTT
TRBJ2-1 TRBV3-1 TRBD1 many CASSRRDSLFF TGTGCCAGCAGCCGCCGGGACAGCCTGTTCTTC
TRBJ2-2 TRBV6-1 . . CASSDTGESGELFF TGTGCCAGCAGTGATACGGGGGAATCCGGGGAGCTGTTTTTT
TRBJ1-1 TRBV6-5 . many CASSYSAYTEAFF TGTGCCAGCAGTTACTCCGCTTACACTGAAGCTTTCTTT
TRBJ2-1 TRBV15 TRBD2 many CATSSMGLAGLEQFF TGTGCCACCAGCAGTATGGGGCTAGCGGGACTCGAGCAGTTCTTC
TRBJ1-2 TRBV7-2 . many CASSLGPAANYGYTF TGTGCCAGCAGTCTGGGGCCAGCCGCTAACTATGGCTACACCTTC
TRBJ2-5 TRBV30 . few CAWSHEEFEETQYF TGTGCCTGGAGCCACGAGGAGTTTGAAGAGACCCAGTACTTC
TRBJ2-7 TRBV20-1 TRBD2 many CSARVPLRLAGTYEQYF TGCAGTGCTAGAGTGCCCCTCAGGCTAGCGGGTACCTACGAGCAGTACTTC
TRBJ1-1 TRBV20-1 . many CSAKKAEAFF TGCAGTGCTAAGAAGGCTGAAGCTTTCTTT
TRBJ2-7 TRBV7-8 . many CASSLGRRSYEQYF TGTGCCAGCAGCTTAGGTCGGCGCTCCTACGAGCAGTACTTC
TRBJ2-3 TRBV27 . many CASSLSAKHTDTQYF TGTGCCAGCAGTTTATCCGCTAAACACACAGATACGCAGTATTTT
TRBJ2-1 TRBV30 TRBD2 many CALAGGYNEQFF TGTGCCTTAGCGGGAGGGTACAATGAGCAGTTCTTC
TRBJ2-3 TRBV7-9 . . CASSFGHLDTDTQYF TGTGCCAGCAGCTTCGGACACCTCGACACAGATACGCAGTATTTC
TRBJ2-2 TRBV14 . many CASSLVVGVLFF TGTGCCAGCAGCCTTGTGGTCGGGGTGCTGTTTTTT
TRBJ2-3 TRBV10-3 TRBD2 few CAISESKTSGPRADTQYF TGTGCCATCAGTGAGTCCAAGACTAGCGGGCCAAGGGCAGATACGCAGTATTTT
TRBJ1-2 TRBV9 TRBD1 many CASSPSTGTGYGYTF TGTGCCAGTTCCCCATCAACCGGGACAGGGTATGGCTACACCTTC
TRBJ1-2 TRBV30 . many CAWGSPRGGYTF TGTGCCTGGGGTTCCCCCAGGGGAGGCTACACCTTC
TRBJ2-5 TRBV5-1 TRBD2 many CASTSSGGAQETQYF TGCGCCAGCACATCTAGCGGGGGGGCCCAAGAGACCCAGTACTTC
TRBJ2-1 TRBV2 TRBD2 many CASRGLAGQVFF TGTGCCAGCAGGGGACTAGCGGGGCAGGTGTTCTTC
TRBJ2-5 TRBV12-3/TRBV12-4 . many CASSLQGGETQYF TGTGCCAGCAGCTTACAGGGAGGGGAGACCCAGTACTTC
TRBJ1-4 TRBV7-2 TRBD1 many CASSSGTGLEKLFF TGTGCCAGCAGCTCCGGGACAGGGCTGGAAAAACTGTTTTTT
TRBJ1-5 TRBV20-1 . . CSARQGGQPQHF TGCAGTGCTAGGCAGGGTGGCCAGCCCCAGCATTTT
TRBJ1-1 TRBV6-5 . . CASSYSGMAEAFF TGTGCCAGCAGTTACAGCGGGATGGCTGAAGCTTTCTTT